The clone carrying this TCR beta chain has a count of ten or more. Its antigen remains unknown. The V end was cut by 8 bases, the J end by 0 bases, with 10 bases between. Germline V gene sequence: CDR1 SEHNR, CDR2 FQNEAQ (reference sequence). This CDR3 comprises 13 residues. The sample belongs to a study of identical twins. General study points: For out-of-frame alpha sequences shared by twins, low generation probability was in excess. For cord blood, abundant beta clonotypes had fewer insertions, unlike memory repertoires, which showed none. Analyses based on zero insertions could be partly confounded by invariant MAIT and iNKT cells.

cDNA molecules carried unique molecular identifiers, and template switching added a universal primer site. TCRdb ran MiXCR on the 5' RACE reads and lists one entry per CDR3 protein. Among approximately 350,000 distinct CDR3 sequences listed, about 12% were seen once. These data were also filed under a second study, of yellow fever vaccine responses in identical twins.

This receptor was obtained from a woman between 18 and 30 years old in good health. The gene calls are TRBV7-9 and TRBJ2-5; D remains ambiguous. Input material: CD8+ T cells sorted from blood. CDR3: CASGPRYQETQYF. CDR3 bases: TGTGCCAGCGGACCCCGGTACCAAGAGACCCAGTACTTC.